This TCR beta chain was recovered during a study of T-cell reconstitution after alpha-beta-depleted transplantation in children (dated by TCRdb to about 2016). Describing the broader study: The study quantitatively tracked T-cell immune reconstitution after TCRalphabeta/CD19-depleted allogeneic hematopoietic cell transplantation in children using TCR repertoire profiling.

Library preparation was by PCR. The sequencer listed for this sample is Illumina HiSeq 2500. TCR libraries were prepared with molecular barcoding, using unique molecular identifiers to normalize TCRbeta repertoire quantification. TCRdb reprocessing: public reads trimmed at Q25 with fastp, clones called with MiXCR, in-frame beta chains kept. Records with the same CDR3 protein are collapsed into one entry carrying the most frequent genes and DNA. The sample table holds fewer than 500,000 distinct CDR3 sequences, of which 43% were seen once. In total, the top ten clones hold under 35% of the sample. About this clonotype: The antigen it binds to is not known. Per-base qualities were not stored, and no clone one base away is much larger.

Including cysteine and phenylalanine, the CDR3 has 16 amino acids. The entry retains the CDR3 DNA only, 48 bases that are in frame from base 1. The germline V gene yields MGHRA for CDR1 and YSYEKL for CDR2. V and J lose 1 base and 5 bases, and a span of 16 bases separates them. The sample's treatment or condition label, in plain terms: allogeneic hematopoietic cell transplantation with graft depleted of TCRalphabeta T cells and CD19 B cells. Transplant recipients were children who received TCRalphabeta/CD19-depleted allogeneic hematopoietic cell grafts. General study outcomes and caveats: In some patients, the high TCRbeta diversity seen at day 60 was put down to recipient T cells and intrathymic progenitors that had survived conditioning. Over subsequent months, a decline in hyperexpanded clone frequencies was noted, and after one year, T-cell counts and TCRbeta diversity were mostly ascribed to newly produced T cells. About two months after transplant, the apparently early recovery of alphabetaT-cell counts reportedly depended on just several hundred clones that had expanded rapidly and came from non-depleted graft cells.

The TCR was taken from a girl aged 2-10 years with aplastic anemia, due to receive a stem cell transplant. The source was PBMCs, collected before TCRalphabeta/CD19-depleted stem cell transplant. Recombination connected TRBV4-1 to TRBJ2-3; perhaps TRBD2 is the D gene, with 5 bases matching. The nucleotide sequence is TGCGCCAGCAGCCAAGCTGGCCTAGCTGGGGAAGATACGCAGTATTTT. Translation gives CASSQAGLAGEDTQYF.